The present entry profiles one TCR beta chain with its context. The antigen is unknown. The sample originates from a study of monozygotic twins with inflammatory bowel disease. Study-wide results and limits: Healthy twins shared more clonotypes with others than IBD patients, most markedly active ones. The authors found no support for a single strong IBD-associated signal or clonotype.

Donors gave about 2.5 ml of blood apiece. TCRdb re-called the 5' RACE reads and catalogs CDR3 proteins one per entry, DNA excluded. This listing includes approximately 200,000 distinct CDR3 sequences. Germline CDR1 and CDR2: SGDLS and YYNGEE. The CDR3 spans 15 residues. The TCR originated in a human donor with ulcerative colitis or Crohn's disease, or a healthy co-twin of an affected twin (not recorded which). The rearrangement uses TRBV9 and TRBJ1-3. The sequenced sample was blood. The CDR3 sequence: CASSGNESSGNTIYF.